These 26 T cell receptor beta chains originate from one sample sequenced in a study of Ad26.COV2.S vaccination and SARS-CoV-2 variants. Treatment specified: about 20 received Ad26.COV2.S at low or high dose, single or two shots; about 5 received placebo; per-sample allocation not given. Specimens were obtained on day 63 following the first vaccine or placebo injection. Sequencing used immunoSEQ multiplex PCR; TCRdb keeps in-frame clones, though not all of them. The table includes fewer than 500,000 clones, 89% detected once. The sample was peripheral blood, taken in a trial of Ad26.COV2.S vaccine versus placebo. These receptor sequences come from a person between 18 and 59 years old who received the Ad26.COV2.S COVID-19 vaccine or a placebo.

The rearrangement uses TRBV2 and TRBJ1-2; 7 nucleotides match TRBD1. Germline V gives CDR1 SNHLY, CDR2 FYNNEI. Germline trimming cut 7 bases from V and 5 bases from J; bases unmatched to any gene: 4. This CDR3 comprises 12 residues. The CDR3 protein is CASNRGGYGYTF. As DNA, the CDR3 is TGTGCCAGCAACAGGGGAGGGTATGGCTACACCTTC.

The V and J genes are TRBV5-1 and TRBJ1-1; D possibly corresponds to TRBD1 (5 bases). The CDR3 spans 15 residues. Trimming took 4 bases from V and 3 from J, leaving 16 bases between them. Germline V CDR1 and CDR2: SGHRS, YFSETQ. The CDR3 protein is CASSPGGQGYTEAFF. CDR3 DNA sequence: TGCGCCAGCAGCCCTGGAGGGCAGGGATACACTGAAGCTTTCTTT.

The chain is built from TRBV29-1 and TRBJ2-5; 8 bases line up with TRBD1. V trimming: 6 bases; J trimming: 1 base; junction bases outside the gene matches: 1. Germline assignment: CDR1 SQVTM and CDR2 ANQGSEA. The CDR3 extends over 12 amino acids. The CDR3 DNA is TGCAGCGTGGGGACAGGCCAAGAGACCCAGTACTTC. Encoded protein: CSVGTGQETQYF.

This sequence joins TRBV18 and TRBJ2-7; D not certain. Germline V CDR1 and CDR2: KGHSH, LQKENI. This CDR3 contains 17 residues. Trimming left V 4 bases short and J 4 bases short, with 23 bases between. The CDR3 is CASSRLTVGSKQYEQYV. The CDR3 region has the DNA TGTGCCAGCTCACGCTTAACCGTAGGTTCGAAACAATACGAGCAGTACGTC.

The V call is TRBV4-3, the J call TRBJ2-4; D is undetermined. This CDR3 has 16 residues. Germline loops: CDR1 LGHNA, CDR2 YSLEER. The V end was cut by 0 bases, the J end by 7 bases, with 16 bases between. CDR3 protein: CASSQDWPGRANIQYF. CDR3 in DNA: TGCGCCAGCAGCCAAGATTGGCCGGGTCGCGCGAACATTCAGTACTTC.

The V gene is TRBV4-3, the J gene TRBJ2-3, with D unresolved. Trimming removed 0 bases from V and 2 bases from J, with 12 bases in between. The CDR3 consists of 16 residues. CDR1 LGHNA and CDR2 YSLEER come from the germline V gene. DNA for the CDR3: TGCGCCAGCAGCCAAGATTGGGCAGATCTCACAGATACGCAGTATTTT. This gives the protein CASSQDWADLTDTQYF.

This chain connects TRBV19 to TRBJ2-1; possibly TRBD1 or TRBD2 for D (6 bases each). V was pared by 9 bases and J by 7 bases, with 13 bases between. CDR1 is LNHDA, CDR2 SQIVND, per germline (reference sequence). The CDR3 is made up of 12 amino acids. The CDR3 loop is CASQGTANEQFF. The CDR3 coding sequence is TGTGCCAGCCAGGGGACTGCAAATGAGCAGTTCTTC.

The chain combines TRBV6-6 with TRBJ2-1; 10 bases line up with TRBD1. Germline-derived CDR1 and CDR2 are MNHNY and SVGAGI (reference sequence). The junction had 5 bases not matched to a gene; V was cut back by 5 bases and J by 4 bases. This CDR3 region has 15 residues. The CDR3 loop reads CASSQPGQGYNEQFF. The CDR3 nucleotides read TGTGCCAGCAGTCAACCGGGACAGGGGTACAATGAGCAGTTCTTC.

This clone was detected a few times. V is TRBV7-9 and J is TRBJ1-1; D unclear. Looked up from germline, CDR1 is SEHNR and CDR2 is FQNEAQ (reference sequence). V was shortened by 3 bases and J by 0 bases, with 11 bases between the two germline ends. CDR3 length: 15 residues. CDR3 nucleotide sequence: TGTGCCAGCAGCTTGTCGTTGACGGTGAACACTGAAGCTTTCTTT. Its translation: CASSLSLTVNTEAFF.

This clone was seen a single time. The CDR3, as DNA: TGCGCCAGCAGCCAAGGGCCCGAAATGGGTCGCGAGCAGTACTTC. This sequence encodes CASSQGPEMGREQYF. The chain uses TRBV4-3 and TRBJ2-7, with D unresolved. The CDR3 is made up of 15 amino acids. V gave up 1 base and J gave up 6 bases, with 16 bases separating them. CDR1 and CDR2 from the germline V gene are LGHNA and YSLEER.

CDR3 in DNA: TGCGCCAGCAGCCCGGAGGGGGGCAAGAAGTACTTC. This gives the protein CASSPEGGKKYF. V and J are TRBV4-1 and TRBJ2-5; D assignment may be TRBD1 or TRBD2 (6 bases each). The CDR3 extends over 12 amino acids. V lost 4 bases and J lost 12, with 15 bases in between. Germline V gene sequence: CDR1 MGHRA, CDR2 YSYEKL.

The DNA of the CDR3 is TGCAGCGCCGGTCACACCGCGAACACCGGGGAGCTGTTTTTT. Amino acids: CSAGHTANTGELFF. The chain combines TRBV29-1 with TRBJ2-2; D is uncertain. Germline V CDR1 and CDR2: SQVTM, ANQGSEA. The ends were cut back, 7 bases at V and 0 bases at J, with 12 bases in the middle. The CDR3 has 14 residues.

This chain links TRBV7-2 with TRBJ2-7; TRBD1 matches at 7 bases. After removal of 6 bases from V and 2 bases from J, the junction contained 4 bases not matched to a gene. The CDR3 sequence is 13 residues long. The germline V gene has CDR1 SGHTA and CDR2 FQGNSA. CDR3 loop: CASSQDRTYEQYF. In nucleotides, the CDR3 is TGTGCCAGCAGTCAGGACAGGACCTACGAGCAGTACTTC.

CDR3 in amino acids: CASSFQGLLNEQFF. CDR3 bases: TGTGCCAGCAGTTTCCAAGGACTGCTAAATGAGCAGTTCTTC. The chain employs TRBV27 and TRBJ2-1, with D possibly matching TRBD2 (5 bases). CDR1 and CDR2 from the germline V gene are MNHEY and SMNVEV (reference sequence). The CDR3 has 14 amino acids. Trimming shortened V by 3 bases and J by 7 bases, and 13 bases separated the two germline ends.

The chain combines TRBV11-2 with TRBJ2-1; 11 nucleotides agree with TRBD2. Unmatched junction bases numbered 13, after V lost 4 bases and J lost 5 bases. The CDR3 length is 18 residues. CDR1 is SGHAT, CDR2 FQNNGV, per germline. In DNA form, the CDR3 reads TGTGCCAGCAGCTCCCCCGACTTAGGGGGACTAGCGGACAATGAGCAGTTCTTC. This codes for CASSSPDLGGLADNEQFF. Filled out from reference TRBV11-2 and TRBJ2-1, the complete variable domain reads EAGVAQSPRYKIIEKRQSVAFWCNPISGHATLYWYQQILGQGPKLLIQFQNNGVVDDSQLPKDRFSAERLKGVDSTLKIQPAKLEDSAVYLCASSSPDLGGLADNEQFFGPGTRLTVL.

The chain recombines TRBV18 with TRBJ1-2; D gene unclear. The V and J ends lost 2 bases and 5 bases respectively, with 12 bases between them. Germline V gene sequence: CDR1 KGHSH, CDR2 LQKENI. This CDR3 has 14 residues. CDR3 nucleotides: TGTGCCAGCTCACCAACCAGGCAGCCATATGGCTACACCTTC. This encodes CASSPTRQPYGYTF.

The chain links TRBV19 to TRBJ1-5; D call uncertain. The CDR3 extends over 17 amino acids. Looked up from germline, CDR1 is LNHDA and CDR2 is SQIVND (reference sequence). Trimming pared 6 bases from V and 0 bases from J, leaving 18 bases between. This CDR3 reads CASRKGSQRDSNQPQHF. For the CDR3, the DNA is TGTGCCAGTAGAAAGGGATCCCAAAGAGATAGCAATCAGCCCCAGCATTTT.

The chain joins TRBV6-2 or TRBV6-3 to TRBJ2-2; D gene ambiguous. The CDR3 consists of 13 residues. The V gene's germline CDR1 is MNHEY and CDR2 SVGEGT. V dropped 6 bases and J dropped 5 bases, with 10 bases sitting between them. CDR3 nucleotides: TGTGCCAGCAGCCCCCGCGTAACCGGGGAGCTGTTTTTT. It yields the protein CASSPRVTGELFF.

CDR3 protein: CASRPGLAGNTQYF. The CDR3 bases are TGTGCCAGCAGACCGGGACTAGCGGGAAATACGCAGTATTTT. The chain links TRBV3-1 (or the pseudogene TRBV3-2) to TRBJ2-3; 13 nucleotides line up with TRBD2. J was trimmed by 7 bases and V by 6 bases; bases with no gene match: 4. This CDR3 region has 14 residues. Germline assignment: CDR1 LGHDT and CDR2 YNNKEL (reference sequence).

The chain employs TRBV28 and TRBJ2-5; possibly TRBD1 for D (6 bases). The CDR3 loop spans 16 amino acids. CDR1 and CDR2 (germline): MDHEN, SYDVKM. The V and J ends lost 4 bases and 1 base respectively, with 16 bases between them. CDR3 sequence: CASSYPSDRIQETQYF. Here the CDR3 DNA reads TGTGCCAGCAGTTACCCGAGCGACAGGATCCAAGAGACCCAGTACTTC.

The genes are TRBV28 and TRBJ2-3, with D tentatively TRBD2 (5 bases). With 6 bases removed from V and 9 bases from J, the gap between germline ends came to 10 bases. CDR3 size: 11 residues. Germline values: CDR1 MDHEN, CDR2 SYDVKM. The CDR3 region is CASSRTRTQYF. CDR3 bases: TGTGCCAGCAGCCGTACTAGAACGCAGTATTTT.

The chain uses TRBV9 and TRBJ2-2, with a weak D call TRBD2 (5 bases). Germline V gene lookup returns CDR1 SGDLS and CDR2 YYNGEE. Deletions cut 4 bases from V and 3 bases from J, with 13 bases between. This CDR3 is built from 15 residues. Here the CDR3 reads CASSTRTGYTGELFF. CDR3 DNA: TGTGCCAGCAGCACCAGGACTGGATACACCGGGGAGCTGTTTTTT.

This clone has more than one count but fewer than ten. CDR3 sequence (DNA): TGTGCCAGCAGCTTATCAACATGGGAGACCCAGTACTTC. Amino acid sequence: CASSLSTWETQYF. This sequence joins TRBV7-2 and TRBJ2-5; D unclear. Looked up from germline, CDR1 is SGHTA and CDR2 is FQGNSA. The CDR3 extends over 13 amino acids. The germline V and J ends were trimmed by 2 bases and 5 bases, with 9 bases remaining between them.

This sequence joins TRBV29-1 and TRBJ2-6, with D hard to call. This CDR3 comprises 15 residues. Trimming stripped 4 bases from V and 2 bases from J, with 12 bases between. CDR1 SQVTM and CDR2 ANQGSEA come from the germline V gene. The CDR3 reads CSVGKGSPGANVLTF. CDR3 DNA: TGCAGCGTTGGCAAGGGTAGCCCTGGGGCCAACGTCCTGACTTTC.

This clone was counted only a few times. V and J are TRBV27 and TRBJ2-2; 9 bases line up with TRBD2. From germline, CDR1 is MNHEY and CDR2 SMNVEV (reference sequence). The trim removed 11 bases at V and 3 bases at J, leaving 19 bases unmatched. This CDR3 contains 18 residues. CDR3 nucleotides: TGTGCCCGCGGGCGGGGGGGCGGCGGGGAGGGTCACACCGGGGAGCTGTTTTTT. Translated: CARGRGGGGEGHTGELFF.

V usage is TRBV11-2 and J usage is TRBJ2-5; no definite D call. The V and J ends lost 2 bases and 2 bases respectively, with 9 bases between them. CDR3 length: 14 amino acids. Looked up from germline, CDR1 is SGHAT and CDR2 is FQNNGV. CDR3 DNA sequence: TGTGCCAGCAGCTTATTGGCAGCTCAAGAGACCCAGTACTTC. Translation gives CASSLLAAQETQYF.